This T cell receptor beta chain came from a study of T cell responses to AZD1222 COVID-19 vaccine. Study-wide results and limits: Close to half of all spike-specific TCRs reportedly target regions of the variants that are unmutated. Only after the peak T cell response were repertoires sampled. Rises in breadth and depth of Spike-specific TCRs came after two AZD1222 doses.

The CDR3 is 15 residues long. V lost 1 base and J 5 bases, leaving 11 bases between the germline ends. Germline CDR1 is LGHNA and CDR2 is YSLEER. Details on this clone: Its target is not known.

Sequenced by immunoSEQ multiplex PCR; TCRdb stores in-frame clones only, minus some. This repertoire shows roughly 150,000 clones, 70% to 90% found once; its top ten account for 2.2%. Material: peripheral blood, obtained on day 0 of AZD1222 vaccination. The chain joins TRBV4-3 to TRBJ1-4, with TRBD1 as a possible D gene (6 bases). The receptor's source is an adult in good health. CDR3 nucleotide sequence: TGCGCCAGCAGCCAAGCGGGGACACGAAATGAAAAACTGTTTTTT. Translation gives CASSQAGTRNEKLFF.